Each of the 32 T cell receptor beta chains below was sequenced from the same sample in a study of cytomegalovirus exposure and HLA in healthy donors. Primers: 60 Vbeta forward and 13 Jbeta reverse. TCRdb's copy holds only in-frame clones and misses some; the assay was immunoSEQ multiplex PCR. The table has 130,000 or so clones, about two thirds seen once; the top ten hold around 6.6%. The sample comprised PBMCs. The receptor source for this set is a man in his forties in good health and CMV-seropositive.

This chain uses TRBV7-9 with TRBJ2-5; D perhaps matches TRBD2 (5 bases). The J call could be wrong; TRBJ2-7 is a better fit for the DNA end. Germline V CDR1 and CDR2: SEHNR, FQNEAQ (reference sequence). The CDR3 extends over 14 amino acids. The CDR3 sequence is CASTLAGSSYEQYF. The CDR3 DNA is TGTGCCAGCACCCTCGCGGGTTCCTCCTACGAGCAGTACTTC.

The chain links TRBV5-1 to TRBJ2-7, with 9 bases identical to TRBD1. V trimming: 1 base; J trimming: 6 bases; junction bases outside the gene matches: 8. Germline V gene sequence: CDR1 SGHRS, CDR2 YFSETQ. This CDR3 comprises 15 residues. The CDR3 nucleotides are TGCGCCAGCAGCTTGAGGGGACAGGGAGGGGGCGAGCAGTACTTC. As protein: CASSLRGQGGGEQYF.

The V and J genes are TRBV28 and TRBJ2-7, with a tentative D call TRBD2 (6 bases). Per germline, CDR1 MDHEN and CDR2 SYDVKM. The CDR3 totals 16 residues. V was pared by 0 bases and J by 2 bases, with 14 bases between. CDR3 DNA sequence: TGTGCCAGCAGTTTATGGGCAGGGACGGGGGCCTACGAGCAGTACTTC. The encoded protein is CASSLWAGTGAYEQYF.

The chain uses TRBV10-3 and TRBJ2-3; D ambiguous. V shed 6 bases and J shed 0 bases, with 10 bases lying between them. The CDR3 sequence is 14 residues long. Germline CDR1 is ENHRY and CDR2 is SYGVKD. This CDR3 is CAIRSLGSTDTQYF. The CDR3 DNA sequence: TGTGCCATCAGGTCTCTTGGCAGCACAGATACGCAGTATTTT.

The chain links TRBV27 to TRBJ2-7, with TRBD1 identical over 8 bases. The CDR3 is 15 residues long. CDR1 MNHEY and CDR2 SMNVEV come from the germline V gene (reference sequence). J was trimmed by 4 bases and V by 7 bases; bases with no gene match: 12. The CDR3 DNA reads as TGTGCCAGCACCAAGACAGGGGTCCCCCAATACGAGCAGTACTTC. Residues: CASTKTGVPQYEQYF.

This rearrangement joins TRBV6-6 to TRBJ2-5; 8 nucleotides match TRBD1. Looked up from germline, CDR1 is MNHNY and CDR2 is SVGAGI (reference sequence). This CDR3 contains 14 residues. Germline trimming cut 1 base from V and 3 bases from J; bases unmatched to any gene: 1. DNA for the CDR3: TGTGCCAGCAGTTACTGGACAGGGAAAGAGACCCAGTACTTC. It translates to CASSYWTGKETQYF.

V gene TRBV29-1 combines with J gene TRBJ2-2; D is perhaps TRBD1 (6 bases). V lost 4 bases and J 5 bases, leaving 17 bases between the germline ends. CDR1 is SQVTM, CDR2 ANQGSEA, per germline. There are 15 residues in the CDR3. The DNA for the CDR3 is TGCAGCGTTGCGGTTGTCAGGGGTGGGACCGGGGAGCTGTTTTTT. Protein: CSVAVVRGGTGELFF.

The chain links TRBV5-1 to TRBJ1-2, with 7 bases that match TRBD1. The length of the CDR3 is 14 residues. Germline lookup yields CDR1 SGHRS and CDR2 YFSETQ. With 4 bases clipped from V and 4 bases from J, the junction kept 7 bases outside the gene matches. The CDR3 sequence: CASSQLTGTYGYTF. In DNA, the CDR3 is TGCGCCAGCAGCCAGTTGACAGGGACCTATGGCTACACCTTC. The complete variable domain, with remaining parts taken from reference TRBV5-1 and TRBJ1-2, reads KAGVTQTPRYLIKTRGQQVTLSCSPISGHRSVSWYQQTPGQGLQFLFEYFSETQRNKGNFPGRFSGRQFSNSRSEMNVSTLELGDSALYLCASSQLTGTYGYTFGSGTRLTVV.

The rearrangement joins TRBV28 to TRBJ1-2, with D perhaps TRBD1 (5 bases). V lost 4 bases, J lost 7 bases, and 16 bases lay in between. Germline V gene data show CDR1 as MDHEN and CDR2 as SYDVKM. The CDR3 loop spans 14 amino acids. The CDR3 is CASSSSGTYCGYTF. CDR3 DNA: TGTGCCAGCAGTTCCTCCGGGACTTACTGTGGCTACACCTTC.

The chain carries TRBV5-8 and TRBJ2-3; D may be TRBD1 (6 bases). The ends were cut back, 0 bases at V and 1 base at J, with 15 bases in the middle. Per the germline V gene, CDR1 is SGHTS and CDR2 is YDEGEE. This CDR3 spans 17 amino acids. This CDR3 reads CASSLGGTMSRTDTQYF. CDR3 DNA sequence: TGTGCCAGCAGCTTGGGAGGGACAATGAGTCGCACAGATACGCAGTATTTT.

The chain has TRBV29-1 and TRBJ2-2; 8 bases match TRBD1. The CDR3 has 13 residues. V dropped 5 bases and J dropped 4; count of bases not matched to a gene: 3. Per germline, CDR1 SQVTM and CDR2 ANQGSEA. CDR3 in amino acids: CSVQGASTGELFF. The DNA of the CDR3 is TGCAGCGTTCAGGGGGCGAGCACCGGGGAGCTGTTTTTT.

The chain recombines TRBV29-1 with TRBJ2-1, with TRBD2 matching over 14 bases. The ends lost 6 bases at V and 6 bases at J; junction bases unmatched: 4. CDR3 length equals 14 residues. Germline V CDR1 and CDR2: SQVTM, ANQGSEA. The CDR3 protein is CSVRGTSGSNEQFF. In DNA form, the CDR3 reads TGCAGCGTCCGCGGGACTAGCGGGAGCAATGAGCAGTTCTTC.

CDR3 protein: CASSPAGTAYGYTF. The CDR3 DNA reads TGTGCCAGCAGCCCGGCTGGGACAGCCTATGGCTACACCTTC. V is TRBV7-9 and J is TRBJ1-2, with 7 positions matching TRBD1. The V gene end was trimmed by 5 bases and the J gene end by 4 bases; junction bases not matched to a gene: 7. CDR1 is SEHNR, CDR2 FQNEAQ, per germline (reference sequence). CDR3 length equals 14 residues.

V usage is TRBV6-5 and J usage is TRBJ1-2; 7 bases agree with TRBD1. Germline CDR1 MNHEY, CDR2 SVGAGI. The CDR3 sequence is 15 residues long. V lost 5 bases to trimming and J lost 4 bases; unmatched junction nucleotides: 10. This chain's CDR3 is CASSRFKGGGYGYTF. DNA for the CDR3: TGTGCCAGCAGTCGTTTCAAAGGGGGCGGCTATGGCTACACCTTC.

The chain combines TRBV6-5 with TRBJ2-3; D is ambiguous. CDR1 and CDR2 from the germline V gene are MNHEY and SVGAGI. The CDR3 has 13 residues. With 4 bases removed from V and 7 bases from J, the gap between germline ends came to 12 bases. CDR3 amino acids: CASSFAGAYTQYF. CDR3 in DNA: TGTGCCAGCAGTTTCGCCGGAGCTTATACGCAGTATTTT.

The V and J genes are TRBV27 and TRBJ2-7, with TRBD2 identical over 11 bases. With V trimmed by 6 bases and J by 0 bases, 4 bases remained unmatched. The CDR3 is 15 amino acids. The V gene's germline CDR1 is MNHEY and CDR2 SMNVEV (reference sequence). This CDR3 reads CASSRLAGSSYEQYF. CDR3 coding DNA: TGTGCCAGCAGCCGACTAGCGGGGAGCTCCTACGAGCAGTACTTC.

The rearrangement links TRBV6-1 to TRBJ1-2; TRBD1 matches at 10 bases. The CDR3 length is 14 residues. Germline values: CDR1 MNHNS, CDR2 SASEGT. With 4 bases clipped from V and 8 bases from J, the junction kept 7 bases outside the gene matches. The chain's CDR3 is CASSGGGQGSGYTF. DNA of the CDR3: TGTGCCAGCAGTGGAGGGGGACAGGGGAGCGGCTACACCTTC.

The chain links TRBV6-5 to TRBJ2-1; TRBD1 is a possible D gene (7 bases). Germline V gene data show CDR1 as MNHEY and CDR2 as SVGAGI. The CDR3 runs to 16 residues. V was shortened by 2 bases and J by 4 bases, with 15 bases between the two germline ends. CDR3 loop: CASSYEQGRIYNEQFF. In DNA, the CDR3 is TGTGCCAGCAGTTACGAACAGGGGAGGATTTACAATGAGCAGTTCTTC.

This clone was counted only a few times. CDR3 nucleotides: TGTGCCAGCAGCTTAGAAGCCGCCTATGGCTACACCTTC. This sequence encodes CASSLEAAYGYTF. The chain recombines TRBV7-2 with TRBJ1-2; no definite D call. CDR1 SGHTA and CDR2 FQGNSA come from the germline V gene. The CDR3 spans 13 residues. Trimming stripped 1 base from V and 4 bases from J, with 7 bases between.

The chain recombines TRBV5-1 with TRBJ2-1; possible D gene TRBD1, 5 bases. Trimming shortened V by 5 bases and J by 8 bases, and 17 bases separated the two germline ends. The CDR3 covers 14 residues. Per germline, CDR1 SGHRS and CDR2 YFSETQ. The CDR3 region is CASRLQGYGHEQFF. The DNA of the CDR3 is TGCGCCAGCAGACTGCAGGGATATGGTCATGAGCAGTTCTTC.

The chain combines TRBV5-1 with TRBJ2-3; 9 nucleotides agree with TRBD2. With V trimmed by 3 bases and J by 1 base, 6 bases remained unmatched. The CDR3 contains 16 residues. Germline V gives CDR1 SGHRS, CDR2 YFSETQ. The CDR3 spells CASSSQGGRGTDTQYF. In DNA, the CDR3 is TGCGCCAGCAGCTCCCAGGGCGGGAGGGGCACAGATACGCAGTATTTT.

This sequence joins TRBV4-1 and TRBJ2-7, with 16 bases aligning to TRBD2. The CDR3 is 18 amino acids. Per the germline V gene, CDR1 is MGHRA and CDR2 is YSYEKL. V gave up 3 bases and J gave up 0 bases; unmatched junction bases: 5. CDR3 loop: CASSQGLAGGPVSYEQYF. The DNA of the CDR3 is TGCGCCAGCAGCCAGGGACTAGCGGGAGGGCCTGTCTCCTACGAGCAGTACTTC.

The rearrangement links TRBV6-4 to TRBJ1-2; D unclear. This CDR3 is built from 12 residues. Trimming removed 5 bases at V and 4 bases at J, with 8 bases between. Germline V CDR1 and CDR2: MRHNA, SNTAGT. The CDR3 loop reads CASSQDFYGYTF. CDR3 sequence (DNA): TGTGCCAGCAGTCAGGATTTCTATGGCTACACCTTC.

The rearrangement joins TRBV9 to TRBJ1-5, with 10 bases fitting TRBD1. Germline V gene lookup returns CDR1 SGDLS and CDR2 YYNGEE. The J segment lost 4 bases and the V segment lost 0 bases, leaving 7 bases of the junction unmatched. The CDR3 length is 17 residues. The CDR3 coding sequence is TGTGCCAGCAGCGTAGGATGGGACAGGGGAGGGAATCAGCCCCAGCATTTT. Amino acid sequence: CASSVGWDRGGNQPQHF. Filled out from reference TRBV9 and TRBJ1-5, the complete variable domain reads DSGVTQTPKHLITATGQRVTLRCSPRSGDLSVYWYQQSLDQGLQFLIQYYNGEERAKGNILERFSAQQFPDLHSELNLSSLELGDSALYFCASSVGWDRGGNQPQHFGDGTRLSIL.

The V and J genes are TRBV19 and TRBJ1-1; D perhaps matches TRBD1 (6 bases). Deletions cut 3 bases from V and 6 bases from J, with 14 bases between. Germline values: CDR1 LNHDA, CDR2 SQIVND (reference sequence). CDR3 length: 14 residues. In DNA, the CDR3 is TGTGCCAGTAGTATCGTTCCAGGGGTGGCTGAAGCTTTCTTT. Protein product: CASSIVPGVAEAFF.

The V call is TRBV11-3, the J call TRBJ2-5; 12 bases agree with TRBD2. With V trimmed by 5 bases and J by 1 base, 5 bases remained unmatched. Germline CDR1 and CDR2: SGHNT and YENEEA. The CDR3 is made up of 16 amino acids. CDR3 sequence reads: CASSLGTSGFQETQYF. CDR3 nucleotides: TGTGCCAGCAGCCTCGGGACTAGCGGGTTCCAAGAGACCCAGTACTTC.

The chain combines TRBV30 with TRBJ1-2; perhaps TRBD1 as D (5 bases). CDR1 and CDR2 from the germline V gene are GTSNPN and SVGIG (reference sequence). Trimming pared 8 bases from V and 2 bases from J, leaving 9 bases between. The CDR3 contains 11 residues. The CDR3 DNA sequence: TGTGCCCATGCAGGGAACTATGGCTACACCTTC. Translating gives CAHAGNYGYTF.

The CDR3 spells CASSQDPPGVAGYTF. CDR3 nucleotides: TGCGCCAGCAGCCAAGATCCCCCGGGGGTAGCTGGCTACACCTTC. V is TRBV4-1 and J is TRBJ1-2, with D perhaps matching TRBD1 (5 bases). The CDR3 totals 15 residues. Germline CDR1 is MGHRA and CDR2 is YSYEKL. V was shortened by 0 bases and J by 7 bases, with 15 bases between the two germline ends.

This sequence joins TRBV4-2 and TRBJ2-5; no definite D call. The CDR3 loop spans 14 amino acids. Trimming took 1 base from V and 4 from J, leaving 10 bases between them. CDR1 LGHNA and CDR2 YNFKEQ come from the germline V gene. CDR3 in amino acids: CASSQVAAAETQYF. The CDR3 nucleotides read TGTGCCAGCAGCCAAGTGGCGGCGGCAGAGACCCAGTACTTC.

The CDR3 loop reads CASSLLQGATDTQYF. CDR3 DNA: TGTGCCAGCAGTTTATTACAGGGGGCAACAGATACGCAGTATTTT. The rearrangement joins TRBV27 to TRBJ2-3; 9 bases line up with TRBD1. CDR1 and CDR2 from the germline V gene are MNHEY and SMNVEV (reference sequence). The junction had 2 bases not matched to a gene; V was cut back by 1 base and J by 3 bases. The CDR3 loop spans 15 amino acids.

This clone was detected once. The V and J genes are TRBV28 and TRBJ2-2; 7 positions match TRBD2. Per germline, CDR1 MDHEN and CDR2 SYDVKM. The CDR3 extends over 14 amino acids. The junction had 5 bases not matched to a gene; V was cut back by 3 bases and J by 7 bases. The CDR3 protein is CASSFGREIGELFF. The DNA for the CDR3 is TGTGCCAGCAGTTTCGGGCGGGAGATCGGGGAGCTGTTTTTT.

The rearrangement uses TRBV18 and TRBJ1-5, with 12 bases fitting TRBD1. This CDR3 region has 20 residues. In germline, CDR1 is KGHSH, CDR2 LQKENI. The V gene end was trimmed by 3 bases and the J gene end by 2 bases; junction bases not matched to a gene: 14. CDR3 loop: CASSPPVGTGGLKGNQPQHF. The CDR3 bases are TGTGCCAGCTCACCTCCGGTTGGGACAGGGGGCTTAAAGGGCAATCAGCCCCAGCATTTT.